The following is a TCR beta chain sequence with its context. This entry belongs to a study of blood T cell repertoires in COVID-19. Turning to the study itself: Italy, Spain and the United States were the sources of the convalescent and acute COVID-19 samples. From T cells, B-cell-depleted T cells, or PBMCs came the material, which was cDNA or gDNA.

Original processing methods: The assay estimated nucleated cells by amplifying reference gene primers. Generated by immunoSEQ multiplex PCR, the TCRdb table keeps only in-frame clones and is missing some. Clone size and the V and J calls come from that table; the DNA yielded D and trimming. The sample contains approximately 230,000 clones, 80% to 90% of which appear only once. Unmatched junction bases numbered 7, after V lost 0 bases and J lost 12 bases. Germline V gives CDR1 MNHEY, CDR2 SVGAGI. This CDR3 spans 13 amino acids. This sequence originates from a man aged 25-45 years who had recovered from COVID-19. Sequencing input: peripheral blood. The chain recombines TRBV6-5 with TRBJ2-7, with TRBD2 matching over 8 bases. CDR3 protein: CASSYSTGGVPYF. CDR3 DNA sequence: TGTGCCAGCAGTTACTCGACGGGAGGGGTACCGTACTTC.